This TCR beta chain was captured by sequencing in a study of metastatic and nonmetastatic thyroid tumors. The overall study: Repertoires were compared across blood and tumor or nodule tissue from malignant and benign thyroid patients. Study-wide findings and caveats: Malignant thyroid tumors reportedly exceeded benign nodules significantly in TCR beta diversity, with the difference appearing in blood and tumor.

Among the patients, none had received any treatment before thyroid surgery. CDR3 length equals 16 residues. Germline V gene lookup returns CDR1 MNHNS and CDR2 SASEGT. The V and J ends lost 3 bases and 0 bases respectively, with 14 bases between them. This clone was counted a few times. Its matching antigen is unknown. Original handling: A classifier of distant metastasis in papillary thyroid cancer was built from CDR3 differences (across clinicopathological groups). TCRdb reassembled clones from the PCR reads with MiXCR. TCRdb, not the authors, supplied the V and J calls. The sample shows 30,000 to 35,000 clones, 25% to 30% of them seen only once.

The sequencing input was blood. This sequence joins TRBV6-1 and TRBJ2-5; no clear D gene. The TCR originated in a female donor with papillary thyroid cancer or a benign thyroid nodule (not recorded which). Some clones in this sample may be carry-over from other donors' samples. The CDR3 coding sequence is TGTGCCAGCAGTGACCCCCCGGGCGCCTACCAAGAGACCCAGTACTTC. It translates to CASSDPPGAYQETQYF.